The source of this T cell receptor (beta chain) is a study of cytomegalovirus exposure and HLA in healthy donors. Findings and limits, study-wide: In a later analysis, HLA-associated TCR beta chains were more clonally expanded than equally common others. The Asian-associated ancestry cluster reportedly had fewer N-insertions than the approximately 610-donor mean in a later analysis. Later on, an analysis showed TCR association rates differing by HLA locus, with DRB1 the most and HLA-C the fewest.

A remark on this clone: Its matching antigen is unknown.

The CDR3 is made up of 15 amino acids. Trimming pared 5 bases from V and 0 bases from J, leaving 11 bases between. CDR1 and CDR2 (germline): SGHTA, FQGNSA. PCR was performed using 60 Vbeta and 13 Jbeta primers. Measured with immunoSEQ multiplex PCR; TCRdb has only the in-frame clones, and not every one. The profile shows 150,000 to 200,000 clones, about four fifths of them singletons. This chain connects TRBV7-2 to TRBJ2-1; D is uncertain. The source material was PBMCs. This clonotype was sampled from a male donor in good health and CMV-seronegative. CDR3 DNA sequence: TGTGCCAGCAGCGCTGACTCCAGCTCCTACAATGAGCAGTTCTTC. Protein product: CASSADSSSYNEQFF.